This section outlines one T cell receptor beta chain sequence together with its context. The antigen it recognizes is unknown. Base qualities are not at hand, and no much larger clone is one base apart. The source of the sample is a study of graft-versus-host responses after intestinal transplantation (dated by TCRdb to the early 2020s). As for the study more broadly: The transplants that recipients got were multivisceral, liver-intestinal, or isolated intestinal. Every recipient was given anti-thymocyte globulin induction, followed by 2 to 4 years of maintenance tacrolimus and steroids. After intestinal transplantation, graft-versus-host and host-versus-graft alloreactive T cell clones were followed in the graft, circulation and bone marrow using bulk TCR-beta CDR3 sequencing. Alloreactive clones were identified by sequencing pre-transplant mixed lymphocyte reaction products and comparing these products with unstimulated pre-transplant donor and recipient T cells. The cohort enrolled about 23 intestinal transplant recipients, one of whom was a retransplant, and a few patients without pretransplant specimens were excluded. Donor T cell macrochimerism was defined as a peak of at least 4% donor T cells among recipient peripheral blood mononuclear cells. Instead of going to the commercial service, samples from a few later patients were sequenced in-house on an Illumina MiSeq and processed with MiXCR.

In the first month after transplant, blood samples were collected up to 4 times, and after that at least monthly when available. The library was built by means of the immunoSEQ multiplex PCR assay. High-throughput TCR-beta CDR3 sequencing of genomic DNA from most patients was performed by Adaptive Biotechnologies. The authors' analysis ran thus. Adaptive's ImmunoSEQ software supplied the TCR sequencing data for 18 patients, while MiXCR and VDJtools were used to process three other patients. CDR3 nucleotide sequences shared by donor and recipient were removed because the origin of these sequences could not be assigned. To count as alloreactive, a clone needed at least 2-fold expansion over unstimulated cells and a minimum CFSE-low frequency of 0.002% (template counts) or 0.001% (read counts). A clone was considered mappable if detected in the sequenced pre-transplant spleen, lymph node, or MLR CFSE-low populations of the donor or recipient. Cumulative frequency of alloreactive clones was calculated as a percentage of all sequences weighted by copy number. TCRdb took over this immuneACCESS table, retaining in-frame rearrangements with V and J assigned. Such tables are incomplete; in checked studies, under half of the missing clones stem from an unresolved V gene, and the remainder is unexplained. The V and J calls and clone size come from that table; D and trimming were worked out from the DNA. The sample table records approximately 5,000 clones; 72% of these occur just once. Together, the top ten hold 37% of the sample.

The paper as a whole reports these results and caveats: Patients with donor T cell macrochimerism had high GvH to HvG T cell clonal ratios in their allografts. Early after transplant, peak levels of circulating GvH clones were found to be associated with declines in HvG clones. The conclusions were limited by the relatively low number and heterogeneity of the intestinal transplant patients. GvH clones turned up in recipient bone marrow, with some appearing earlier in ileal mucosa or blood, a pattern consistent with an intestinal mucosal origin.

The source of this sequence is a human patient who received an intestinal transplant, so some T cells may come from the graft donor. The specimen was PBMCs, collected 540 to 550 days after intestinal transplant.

The CDR3 reads CASSAPGQGANEKLFF. The DNA reads TGTGCCAGCAGTGCCCCGGGACAGGGGGCTAATGAAAAACTGTTTTTT. This sequence uses TRBV25-1 and TRBJ1-4; TRBD1 fits 11 bases in the junction. CDR3 length: 16 amino acids, cysteine to phenylalanine. Only CDR3 DNA is held: 48 bases, read in frame from base 1. Here V drops 4 bases and J drops 3 bases, and the junction holds 4 bases not matched to any gene. CDR1 and CDR2 are read off the germline V gene as MGHDK and SYGVNS.